These 21 T cell receptor beta chains originate from one sample sequenced in a study of T cell responses to AZD1222 COVID-19 vaccine. The protocol was immunoSEQ multiplex PCR, while the TCRdb copy is restricted to in-frame clones and leaves out a portion. In the table there are approximately 200,000 clones, roughly 94% of which are singletons. This specimen consisted of peripheral blood, obtained 28 days after the second dose of the MenACWY control vaccine. These receptors were obtained from an adult who received the MenACWY meningococcal vaccine as a control.

V and J are TRBV6-4 and TRBJ2-1, with D unclear. Trimming pared 0 bases from V and 4 bases from J, leaving 4 bases between. Germline-derived CDR1 and CDR2 are MRHNA and SNTAGT. This CDR3 has 13 residues. The CDR3 coding sequence is TGTGCCAGCAGTGACTCGGCATACAATGAGCAGTTCTTC. Its translation is CASSDSAYNEQFF.

The chain joins TRBV5-5 to TRBJ2-7; the D is unclear. This CDR3 has 14 amino acids. V gave up 0 bases and J gave up 2 bases, with 9 bases separating them. Germline CDR1 SGHKS, CDR2 YYEKEE (reference sequence). The CDR3: CASSLEGDAYEQYF. In DNA form, the CDR3 reads TGTGCCAGCAGCTTGGAGGGCGATGCCTACGAGCAGTACTTC.

The count of this clone is one. This chain connects TRBV27 to TRBJ2-7; 8 bases match TRBD1. This CDR3 is 12 amino acids long. Unmatched junction bases numbered 4, after V lost 6 bases and J lost 6 bases. CDR1 and CDR2 (germline): MNHEY, SMNVEV (reference sequence). The CDR3 region has the DNA TGTGCCAGCAGAGGACAGGGACTCGAGCAGTACTTC. Protein sequence: CASRGQGLEQYF.

V and J are TRBV19 and TRBJ1-2; D gene ambiguous. Germline loops: CDR1 LNHDA, CDR2 SQIVND (reference sequence). CDR3 size: 13 residues. V was pared by 1 base and J by 5 bases, with 8 bases between. The CDR3 sequence: CASSIGVTYGYTF. CDR3 DNA: TGTGCCAGTAGTATAGGGGTGACATATGGCTACACCTTC.

The V gene is TRBV27, the J gene TRBJ2-7, with TRBD2 as a possible D gene (6 bases). The V and J ends lost 10 bases and 3 bases respectively, with 16 bases between them. The CDR3 is made up of 13 amino acids. Germline V CDR1 and CDR2: MNHEY, SMNVEV (reference sequence). The CDR3 coding sequence is TGTGCCACCAAAAACGGGGGATTCTACGAGCAGTACTTC. As protein: CATKNGGFYEQYF.

This chain joins TRBV30 and TRBJ1-2; TRBD1 is a possible D gene (5 bases). Germline CDR1 and CDR2: GTSNPN and SVGIG (reference sequence). V shed 0 bases and J shed 12 bases, with 11 bases lying between them. This CDR3 is 11 amino acids long. The CDR3 loop reads CAWSVGEVDTF. The CDR3 DNA reads as TGTGCCTGGAGTGTAGGGGAAGTGGACACCTTC.

V usage is TRBV6-5 and J usage is TRBJ2-7; 10 nucleotides align to TRBD1. The ends lost 4 bases at V and 0 bases at J; junction bases unmatched: 3. CDR3 length equals 15 residues. The germline V gene has CDR1 MNHEY and CDR2 SVGAGI. The CDR3 DNA sequence: TGTGCCAGCAGTTCCCGGGACAGGGGCTCCTACGAGCAGTACTTC. Translation gives CASSSRDRGSYEQYF.

V and J are TRBV10-3 and TRBJ2-7; the D gene is possibly TRBD1 (5 bases). Germline V gene sequence: CDR1 ENHRY, CDR2 SYGVKD. Trimming cost V 8 bases and J 0 bases, with 8 bases left between them. The CDR3 runs 12 residues. The CDR3 DNA reads as TGTGCCATCCAGACAGACTCCTACGAGCAGTACTTC. Protein product: CAIQTDSYEQYF.

This chain uses TRBV2 with TRBJ2-3, with no clear D. CDR3 length: 14 amino acids. The germline V gene encodes CDR1 SNHLY and CDR2 FYNNEI. V lost 6 bases to trimming and J lost 5 bases, with 15 bases between them. CDR3 bases: TGTGCCAGCAGCGCGATAGGCGCACAAGATACGCAGTATTTT. Protein: CASSAIGAQDTQYF.

In this sample, this clone turned up once. The rearrangement joins TRBV6-5 to TRBJ1-2, with 7 bases aligning to TRBD1. J gave up 2 bases and V 6 bases, and 6 bases lay outside the gene matches. The length of the CDR3 is 14 residues. Per germline, CDR1 MNHEY and CDR2 SVGAGI. The CDR3 DNA reads as TGTGCCAGCAGGACTTCGGGACAGAACTATGGCTACACCTTC. Translation: CASRTSGQNYGYTF.

With regard to this clone: Other DNA sequences in this sample translate to the same CDR3. The CDR3 protein is CASSVGLAGETQYF. The CDR3 DNA sequence: TGTGCCAGCAGCGTAGGACTAGCGGGGGAGACCCAGTACTTC. The gene calls are TRBV9 and TRBJ2-5; 11 bases are shared with TRBD2. This CDR3 is built from 14 residues. J gave up 5 bases and V 0 bases, and 0 bases lay outside the gene matches. Germline loops: CDR1 SGDLS, CDR2 YYNGEE.

This clone was counted a single time. This sequence joins TRBV5-5 and TRBJ1-2; 7 nucleotides align to TRBD1. The junction had 12 bases not matched to a gene; V was cut back by 4 bases and J by 6 bases. The germline V gene has CDR1 SGHKS and CDR2 YYEKEE (reference sequence). The length of the CDR3 is 15 residues. The CDR3 bases are TGTGCCAGCAGCCGGGTGGGGACAGAGAACGATGGCTACACCTTC. It is translated as CASSRVGTENDGYTF.

V usage is TRBV19 and J usage is TRBJ2-2; no firm D call. The CDR3 contains 14 residues. Germline V gene data show CDR1 as LNHDA and CDR2 as SQIVND (reference sequence). V lost 3 bases and J lost 4, with 9 bases in between. The CDR3 sequence: CASSIPDRTGELFF. The DNA for the CDR3 is TGTGCCAGTAGTATCCCCGACCGCACCGGGGAGCTGTTTTTT.

J is TRBJ1-5 and V is TRBV5-1; TRBD1 matches 8 bases. The CDR3 runs to 14 residues. Germline CDR1 and CDR2: SGHRS and YFSETQ. Trimming removed 5 bases from V and 2 bases from J; junction bases left unmatched: 3. CDR3 sequence: CASSSGQGNQPQHF. The CDR3 nucleotides read TGCGCCAGCAGTTCGGGACAGGGCAATCAGCCCCAGCATTTT.

This clone was picked up one time. The chain has TRBV19 and TRBJ2-3, with D possibly being TRBD2 (7 bases). V lost 5 bases and J 2 bases, leaving 17 bases between the germline ends. From germline, CDR1 is LNHDA and CDR2 SQIVND (reference sequence). The CDR3 loop spans 16 amino acids. In DNA form, the CDR3 reads TGTGCCAGTAGTGAACCCCGGGGGGCCCCCACAGATACGCAGTATTTT. It encodes CASSEPRGAPTDTQYF.

This chain joins TRBV12-1 and TRBJ2-7; the listed D gene, TRBD2, was not tested against the DNA. TRBV12-1 is reported as a pseudogene. CDR3 length equals 15 residues. CDR3 in DNA: TGTGCCAGCAGCCTCGGGCGGGAGGTCTCCTACGAGCAGTACTTC. This encodes CASSLGREVSYEQYF.

In this sample, this clone turned up once. This chain connects TRBV20-1 to TRBJ2-3; D ambiguous. The CDR3 runs to 11 residues. The V and J ends lost 6 bases and 1 base respectively, with 5 bases between them. Per the germline V gene, CDR1 is DFQATT and CDR2 is SNEGSKA (reference sequence). CDR3 in amino acids: CSAHRTDTQYF. CDR3 sequence (DNA): TGCAGTGCCCACCGCACAGATACGCAGTATTTT.

CDR3 loop: CASSYGYNSPLHF. The DNA for the CDR3 is TGTGCCAGCAGTTACGGCTATAATTCACCCCTCCACTTT. The chain combines TRBV6-5 with TRBJ1-6; D is unclear. V was cut by 2 bases and J by 3 bases, with 2 bases left in between. Germline values: CDR1 MNHEY, CDR2 SVGAGI. The CDR3 is 13 residues long.

The chain has TRBV4-1 and TRBJ2-7; D not resolved. The CDR3 runs 16 residues. V was pared by 0 bases and J by 2 bases, with 14 bases between. Per the germline V gene, CDR1 is MGHRA and CDR2 is YSYEKL. For the CDR3, the DNA is TGCGCCAGCAGCCAAGACGAAATAGGCGCAACCTACGAGCAGTACTTC. It is translated as CASSQDEIGATYEQYF.

This chain joins TRBV3-1 (or the pseudogene TRBV3-2) and TRBJ1-1; no firm D call. The CDR3 length is 13 residues. With 4 bases removed from V and 0 bases from J, the gap between germline ends came to 6 bases. CDR1 and CDR2 (germline): LGHDT, YNNKEL (reference sequence). Here the CDR3 DNA reads TGTGCCAGCAGCCGAGGACTGAACACTGAAGCTTTCTTT. Translating gives CASSRGLNTEAFF.

The genes are TRBV19 and TRBJ2-6; D gene ambiguous. CDR1 is LNHDA and CDR2 is SQIVND in the germline V gene (reference sequence). CDR3 size: 15 residues. The V gene lost 5 bases and the J gene lost 0 bases, with 8 bases spanning the gap. The CDR3 spells CASSHTHSGANVLTF. CDR3 coding DNA: TGTGCCAGTAGTCACACACACTCTGGGGCCAACGTCCTGACTTTC. Full variable domain (rest looked up from reference TRBV19 and TRBJ2-6): DGGITQSPKYLFRKEGQNVTLSCEQNLNHDAMYWYRQDPGQGLRLIYYSQIVNDFQKGDIAEGYSVSREKKESFPLTVTSAQKNPTAFYLCASSHTHSGANVLTFGAGSRLTVL.